The next 18 T cell receptor beta chains were all read from a single sample in a study of CXCR3-negative and CXCR3-positive naive CD8 T cells. TRB cDNA libraries were made by UMI-labeled 5' RACE. No DNA is given; TCRdb re-called the 5' RACE reads and lists each CDR3 protein once. The sample spans 70,000 to 95,000 distinct CDR3 sequences; the ten largest clones claim around 1.5%. Sequences were obtained from naive CXCR3- CD8+ T cells from blood. Regarding subset: CD45RO-CCR7+CD27+CD95- naive CD8+ T cells lacking CXCR3 (TNR3-). The receptors come from a human donor in good health. Some clones in this sample may be carry-over from other donors' samples.

The chain couples TRBV7-9 to TRBJ2-5; TCRdb reports TRBD2, a call that lacks DNA to check it against. This CDR3 has 17 amino acids. The germline CDR1 and CDR2 sequences are SEHNR and FQNEAQ (reference sequence). CDR3 loop: CASSLAQPRSGQETQYF.

The chain uses TRBV18 and TRBJ1-5; TCRdb lists TRBD1, though no DNA is available to test this call. CDR1 and CDR2 (germline): KGHSH, LQKENI. This CDR3 contains 15 residues. This CDR3 is CASSAGDDSNQPQHF.

V is TRBV6-2 or TRBV6-3 and J is TRBJ2-1; lacking DNA, the TRBD2 call made by TCRdb goes unchecked. Germline V lookup: CDR1 MNHEY, CDR2 SVGEGT. The CDR3 loop spans 15 amino acids. CDR3 residues: CASSITSGGANEQFF.

The chain has TRBV7-3 and TRBJ2-2; TCRdb returns TRBD1, unconfirmable since there is no DNA. This CDR3 comprises 15 residues. The germline gives CDR1 SGHTA, CDR2 FQGTGA. The CDR3 is CASSLGGRGAGELFF.

The chain links TRBV6-5 to TRBJ1-5. The CDR3 length is 13 residues. CDR1 is MNHEY, CDR2 SVGAGI, per germline. The CDR3 loop reads CASRINSNQPQHF.

The chain recombines TRBV29-1 with TRBJ2-3; TCRdb designates TRBD1, a call that cannot be tested without DNA. CDR1 and CDR2 (germline): SQVTM, ANQGSEA. The CDR3 runs 14 residues. This CDR3 reads CSVEGQRTLDTQYF.

The V gene is TRBV12-3 or TRBV12-4, the J gene TRBJ1-2; TCRdb's D call, TRBD1, is unchecked because there is no DNA. The CDR3 contains 15 residues. CDR3 sequence reads: CASSLAGGKDYGYTF.

The rearrangement links TRBV5-1 to TRBJ1-1; TCRdb lists TRBD1, though no DNA is available to test this call. The CDR3 is made up of 16 amino acids. Germline CDR1 reads SGHRS; CDR2 reads YFSETQ. The CDR3 loop reads CASSLEGGVMNTEAFF.

The chain joins TRBV28 to TRBJ2-7; with no DNA, the TCRdb D assignment of TRBD1 cannot be verified. Per the germline V gene, CDR1 is MDHEN and CDR2 is SYDVKM. The CDR3 runs to 15 residues. The CDR3 spells CASSLLQGMMDEQYF.

This rearrangement joins TRBV12-3 or TRBV12-4 to TRBJ2-1; TCRdb names TRBD1, which stays unverified in the absence of DNA. This CDR3 has 13 amino acids. This CDR3 is CASTHTRGYEQFF.

The genes are TRBV27 and TRBJ2-1; TCRdb outputs TRBD2, but without DNA this stays unchecked. The germline CDR1 and CDR2 sequences are MNHEY and SMNVEV (reference sequence). This CDR3 comprises 15 residues. CDR3 loop: CASSFRAGGQNEQFF.

CDR3 sequence: CSVRTDGLTDSYEQYF. This chain links TRBV20-1 with TRBJ2-7; TCRdb's assignment of TRBD1 cannot be checked, as there is no DNA. The CDR3 has 16 amino acids. Germline CDR1 and CDR2: DFQATT and SNEGSKA (reference sequence).

The rearrangement links TRBV27 to TRBJ2-7; checking the TCRdb D call of TRBD2 is not possible without DNA. The CDR3 is made up of 17 amino acids. CDR1 and CDR2 from the germline V gene are MNHEY and SMNVEV (reference sequence). CDR3 protein: CASSLRAGRASSYEQYF.

The rearrangement joins TRBV27 to TRBJ2-1; TCRdb's assignment of TRBD2 cannot be checked, as there is no DNA. The CDR3 sequence is 16 residues long. Germline V lookup: CDR1 MNHEY, CDR2 SMNVEV (reference sequence). The CDR3 sequence: CASSLSVRGAANEQFF.

The V gene is TRBV21-1, the J gene TRBJ2-7; the D call of TRBD1 rests on TCRdb alone, since no DNA is present to check it. TRBV21-1 is a pseudogene. This CDR3 spans 13 amino acids. The CDR3 loop reads CASTGTDSYEQYF.

The chain is built from TRBV7-6 and TRBJ2-7; TCRdb reports TRBD1, a call that lacks DNA to check it against. CDR3 length: 14 residues. CDR1 and CDR2 (germline): SGHVS, FNYEAQ. This CDR3 is CASSLARGAYEQYF.

The chain couples TRBV28 to TRBJ2-1; absent DNA, TCRdb's TRBD2 call cannot be checked. Germline V gene sequence: CDR1 MDHEN, CDR2 SYDVKM. CDR3 size: 14 residues. The CDR3 loop reads CASSWDSVYNEQFF.

The chain couples TRBV5-6 to TRBJ2-1; without DNA, the TCRdb call of TRBD2 cannot be checked. Germline V gives CDR1 SGHDT, CDR2 YYEEEE. The length of the CDR3 is 15 residues. CDR3 region: CASSLGLAGANEQFF.